These 18 T cell receptor beta chains were sequenced from one sample in a study of blood T cell repertoires in COVID-19. Method: immunoSEQ multiplex PCR; TCRdb's copy keeps in-frame clones and lacks some. The repertoire consists of 60,000 to 85,000 clones, with about 74% occurring once and the leading ten covering 2.6%. Sequencing used peripheral blood. The receptors originated from a human donor with acute or convalescent COVID-19. The donor label of this sample is uncertain.

This clone has only a few counts. This chain uses TRBV10-1 with TRBJ2-2; D is possibly TRBD2 (6 bases). This CDR3 contains 13 residues. V gave up 3 bases and J gave up 6 bases, with 8 bases separating them. The germline V gene has CDR1 WNHNN and CDR2 SYGVQD (reference sequence). The CDR3 nucleotides are TGCGCCAGCAGTGATCCGGGGGCCGGGGAGCTGTTTTTT. This sequence encodes CASSDPGAGELFF.

In the case of this clone: Germline and junction disagree at one end, which may indicate a read error. CDR3 nucleotides: TGTGCCCGGAGAAACGAGTATCTAAATGAGCAGTTCTTC. The encoded protein is CARRNEYLNEQFF. The rearrangement joins TRBV30 to TRBJ2-1; D is unresolved. The length of the CDR3 is 13 residues. The V gene's germline CDR1 is GTSNPN and CDR2 SVGIG (reference sequence).

The chain recombines TRBV6-6 with TRBJ2-3, with 12 bases aligning to TRBD2. Germline-derived CDR1 and CDR2 are MNHNY and SVGAGI (reference sequence). J lost 1 base, V lost 5 bases, and 4 bases had no gene match. The CDR3 sequence is 16 residues long. CDR3 protein: CASSPRTSGGTDTQYF. CDR3 in DNA: TGTGCCAGCAGTCCCCGGACTAGCGGGGGCACAGATACGCAGTATTTT.

This chain connects TRBV7-8 to TRBJ1-5, with TRBD1 as a possible D gene (6 bases). The V end lost 2 bases, the J end lost 3 bases, and 20 bases lay between the germline ends. The CDR3 spans 18 residues. The germline V gene encodes CDR1 SGHVS and CDR2 FQNEAQ. Here the CDR3 DNA reads TGTGCCAGCAGCTTAATAGGACCCACAGGGCTAACCAATCAGCCCCAGCATTTT. Translating it yields CASSLIGPTGLTNQPQHF.

V gene TRBV18 combines with J gene TRBJ1-2; 7 nucleotides match TRBD1. Looked up from germline, CDR1 is KGHSH and CDR2 is LQKENI. With 2 bases clipped from V and 3 bases from J, the junction kept 0 bases outside the gene matches. This CDR3 spans 13 amino acids. This CDR3 reads CASSPGTDYGYTF. DNA of the CDR3: TGTGCCAGCTCACCAGGGACAGACTATGGCTACACCTTC.

A remark on this clone: Sequence at one end of the junction differs from germline and may be a read error. CDR3 DNA sequence: TGTGCCAACAGTTACAGGGAAGGAGGAGAGACCCAGTACTTC. Translating gives CANSYREGGETQYF. The V gene is TRBV2, the J gene TRBJ2-5; a weak D match, TRBD1 (6 bases). Germline V gene data show CDR1 as SNHLY and CDR2 as FYNNEI. The length of the CDR3 is 14 residues.

This rearrangement joins TRBV6-6 to TRBJ2-6, with TRBD2 matching 7 bases. Losses at the gene ends were 1 base for V and 0 bases for J; bases not matched to a gene: 0. This CDR3 is built from 16 residues. The germline CDR1 and CDR2 sequences are MNHNY and SVGAGI (reference sequence). The CDR3, as DNA: TGTGCCAGCAGTTACTGGACTAGCTCTGGGGCCAACGTCCTGACTTTC. Protein: CASSYWTSSGANVLTF.

This sequence joins TRBV7-2 and TRBJ2-7, with TRBD2 as a possible D gene (6 bases). Germline-derived CDR1 and CDR2 are SGHTA and FQGNSA. V lost 0 bases to trimming and J lost 6 bases, with 9 bases between them. The CDR3 contains 13 residues. CDR3 protein: CASSLAGGIEQYF. The CDR3 DNA follows: TGTGCCAGCAGCTTAGCTGGAGGGATCGAGCAGTACTTC.

This clone was found once. This sequence joins TRBV4-2 and TRBJ1-4; 7 bases are shared with TRBD1. After removal of 0 bases from V and 7 bases from J, the junction contained 11 bases not matched to a gene. Germline V gene sequence: CDR1 LGHNA, CDR2 YNFKEQ. The CDR3 totals 17 residues. The CDR3 is CASSQEPPGGGGEKLFF. The CDR3 coding sequence is TGTGCCAGCAGCCAAGAGCCCCCCGGAGGGGGCGGTGAAAAACTGTTTTTT.

This clone turned up a few times. The genes are TRBV19 and TRBJ1-2; D is unresolved. This CDR3 contains 18 residues. V lost 0 bases and J lost 0, with 17 bases in between. Germline values: CDR1 LNHDA, CDR2 SQIVND (reference sequence). CDR3 loop: CASSIEGEAKRSNYGYTF. In DNA, the CDR3 is TGTGCCAGTAGTATAGAGGGTGAGGCAAAGCGATCTAACTATGGCTACACCTTC.

The J gene is TRBJ2-5, the V gene TRBV11-2; D may be TRBD2 (6 bases). With 6 bases removed from V and 1 base from J, the gap between germline ends came to 15 bases. CDR1 SGHAT and CDR2 FQNNGV come from the germline V gene. The CDR3 sequence is 15 residues long. CDR3 sequence (DNA): TGTGCCAGCAGTTCGATGCGGGGTACCCAAGAGACCCAGTACTTC. Translated: CASSSMRGTQETQYF.

The chain has TRBV24-1 and TRBJ1-2, with 10 nucleotides matching TRBD1. The CDR3 sequence is 15 residues long. V lost 5 bases to trimming and J lost 2 bases; unmatched junction nucleotides: 4. CDR1 is KGHDR, CDR2 SFDVKD, per germline. Here the CDR3 reads CATSGGDRGNYGYTF. CDR3 nucleotides: TGTGCCACCAGTGGGGGGGACAGGGGCAACTATGGCTACACCTTC.

The chain recombines TRBV5-1 with TRBJ1-1; a possible D gene is TRBD1 (6 bases). V lost 0 bases and J lost 1, with 10 bases in between. The CDR3 is 15 amino acids. The germline V gene has CDR1 SGHRS and CDR2 YFSETQ. The CDR3 DNA is TGCGCCAGCAGCTTGGTTGGGGGCGGGAACACTGAAGCTTTCTTT. Encoded protein: CASSLVGGGNTEAFF.

In its sample, this clone was seen a few times. This chain uses TRBV28 with TRBJ1-1; D remains unclear. CDR3 length: 12 amino acids. V lost 6 bases to trimming and J lost 2 bases, with 7 bases between them. Germline-derived CDR1 and CDR2 are MDHEN and SYDVKM. CDR3 sequence: CASRSINTEAFF. The CDR3 nucleotides are TGTGCCAGCAGATCTATTAACACTGAAGCTTTCTTT.

V is TRBV7-8 and J is TRBJ2-7; 9 positions agree with TRBD1. CDR3 size: 15 residues. CDR1 SGHVS and CDR2 FQNEAQ come from the germline V gene. The junction had 13 bases not matched to a gene; V was cut back by 7 bases and J by 6 bases. The CDR3 DNA follows: TGTGCCAGCATCCCATTGACAGGGGGACGGGGCGAGCAGTACTTC. Translation gives CASIPLTGGRGEQYF.

The chain recombines TRBV5-6 with TRBJ1-2; TRBD1 matches 8 bases. The V gene end was trimmed by 5 bases and the J gene end by 5 bases; junction bases not matched to a gene: 5. Germline V gene lookup returns CDR1 SGHDT and CDR2 YYEEEE. The length of the CDR3 is 13 residues. The DNA for the CDR3 is TGTGCCAGCAGTCCGACAGGGGTGTATGGCTACACCTTC. Amino acid sequence: CASSPTGVYGYTF. The complete variable domain, with remaining parts taken from reference TRBV5-6 and TRBJ1-2, reads DAGVTQSPTHLIKTRGQQVTLRCSPKSGHDTVSWYQQALGQGPQFIFQYYEEEERQRGNFPDRFSGHQFPNYSSELNVNALLLGDSALYLCASSPTGVYGYTFGSGTRLTVV.

The rearrangement uses TRBV2 and TRBJ1-6, with D possibly matching TRBD1 (5 bases). The CDR3 is 15 amino acids. The ends were cut back, 5 bases at V and 7 bases at J, with 15 bases in the middle. Per germline, CDR1 SNHLY and CDR2 FYNNEI. The CDR3 DNA reads TGTGCCAGCAGTTTACTCAGGGTTGGGAATTCACCCCTCCACTTT. Protein sequence: CASSLLRVGNSPLHF.

The chain is built from TRBV2 and TRBJ2-3; D perhaps matches TRBD2 (6 bases). This CDR3 spans 13 amino acids. The V gene lost 5 bases and the J gene lost 5 bases, with 11 bases spanning the gap. Germline V CDR1 and CDR2: SNHLY, FYNNEI. The CDR3 protein is CASSRDFEDTQYF. In DNA, the CDR3 is TGTGCCAGCAGTCGGGACTTCGAAGATACGCAGTATTTT.